These 15 T cell receptor beta chains share one sample of origin, sequenced in a study of blood T cell repertoires in COVID-19. Clones were sequenced by immunoSEQ multiplex PCR, and TCRdb holds only the in-frame ones, with some missing. The sample has some 200,000 clones, 80% to 90% seen once. Input material: peripheral blood. These TCRs come from a woman of 80 years or more with acute or convalescent COVID-19.

This chain joins TRBV5-1 and TRBJ2-1; D is perhaps TRBD2 (6 bases). This CDR3 is built from 16 residues. Per germline, CDR1 SGHRS and CDR2 YFSETQ. V lost 4 bases and J lost 0, with 14 bases in between. CDR3 sequence: CASSRSLASSYNEQFF. In DNA, the CDR3 is TGCGCCAGCAGCCGCAGTCTAGCGAGCTCCTACAATGAGCAGTTCTTC.

The chain joins TRBV9 to TRBJ1-3; 10 bases line up with TRBD1. CDR1 and CDR2 (germline): SGDLS, YYNGEE. This CDR3 region has 19 residues. J was trimmed by 3 bases and V by 0 bases; bases with no gene match: 12. The CDR3 loop is CASSVVGQGLSGFGNTIYF. For the CDR3, the DNA is TGTGCCAGCAGCGTAGTGGGACAGGGGCTGAGTGGATTTGGAAACACCATATATTTT.

The chain couples TRBV11-2 to TRBJ1-3; no definite D call. CDR1 is SGHAT, CDR2 FQNNGV, per germline. Trimming cost V 0 bases and J 1 base, with 7 bases left between them. This CDR3 is built from 15 residues. The CDR3 DNA reads TGTGCCAGCAGCTTAGAGTACCTATCTGGAAACACCATATATTTT. Translating gives CASSLEYLSGNTIYF. Drawing the rest from reference TRBV11-2 and TRBJ1-3, the complete variable domain is EAGVAQSPRYKIIEKRQSVAFWCNPISGHATLYWYQQILGQGPKLLIQFQNNGVVDDSQLPKDRFSAERLKGVDSTLKIQPAKLEDSAVYLCASSLEYLSGNTIYFGEGSWLTVV.

V gene TRBV6-5 combines with J gene TRBJ1-2; 7 bases are shared with TRBD1. V gave up 6 bases and J gave up 4 bases; unmatched junction bases: 8. This CDR3 is 14 amino acids long. Germline V CDR1 and CDR2: MNHEY, SVGAGI. The CDR3 nucleotides are TGTGCCAGCAGGGGGACAGCGCCAGGCTATGGCTACACCTTC. Translating it yields CASRGTAPGYGYTF.

This chain uses TRBV7-9 with TRBJ1-3; D is ambiguous. In germline, CDR1 is SEHNR, CDR2 FQNEAQ (reference sequence). Trimming left V 2 bases short and J 4 bases short, with 12 bases between. CDR3 size: 15 residues. The CDR3 sequence is CASSLPSGLGNTIYF. CDR3 coding DNA: TGTGCCAGCAGCTTACCTTCAGGATTAGGAAACACCATATATTTT.

J is TRBJ2-5 and V is TRBV7-2; a weak D match, TRBD1 (6 bases). V was pared by 7 bases and J by 5 bases, with 20 bases between. There are 15 residues in the CDR3. Per the germline V gene, CDR1 is SGHTA and CDR2 is FQGNSA. CDR3 sequence: CASTDWGRAGETQYF. CDR3 in DNA: TGTGCCAGCACGGACTGGGGGCGGGCCGGGGAGACCCAGTACTTC. Filled out from reference TRBV7-2 and TRBJ2-5, the complete variable domain reads GAGVSQSPSNKVTEKGKDVELRCDPISGHTALYWYRQSLGQGLEFLIYFQGNSAPDKSGLPSDRFSAERTGGSVSTLTIQRTQQEDSAVYLCASTDWGRAGETQYFGPGTRLLVL.

The chain combines TRBV19 with TRBJ2-2; 8 bases agree with TRBD1. The CDR3 extends over 17 amino acids. V gave up 5 bases and J gave up 0 bases; unmatched junction bases: 8. CDR1 is LNHDA and CDR2 is SQIVND in the germline V gene (reference sequence). Here the CDR3 reads CASSPWDRKTNTGELFF. The CDR3, as DNA: TGTGCCAGTAGTCCCTGGGACAGGAAAACGAACACCGGGGAGCTGTTTTTT. Full variable domain (outside the CDR3, taken from reference TRBV19 and TRBJ2-2): DGGITQSPKYLFRKEGQNVTLSCEQNLNHDAMYWYRQDPGQGLRLIYYSQIVNDFQKGDIAEGYSVSREKKESFPLTVTSAQKNPTAFYLCASSPWDRKTNTGELFFGEGSRLTVL.

The V gene is TRBV19, the J gene TRBJ1-1; D not certain. Germline V gives CDR1 LNHDA, CDR2 SQIVND (reference sequence). This CDR3 has 14 amino acids. V lost 4 bases and J 0 bases, leaving 9 bases between the germline ends. The CDR3: CASSKRELNTEAFF. The CDR3 DNA is TGTGCCAGTAGTAAACGGGAATTGAACACTGAAGCTTTCTTT.

The rearrangement uses TRBV7-8 and TRBJ1-2, with no clear D. Germline lookup yields CDR1 SGHVS and CDR2 FQNEAQ. V lost 5 bases and J lost 2, with 12 bases in between. The CDR3 runs to 14 residues. CDR3 nucleotides: TGTGCCAGCAGCACAACGACGGGGAACTATGGCTACACCTTC. This translates into CASSTTTGNYGYTF.

The rearrangement joins TRBV11-2 to TRBJ2-7; 9 nucleotides agree with TRBD1. CDR3 length equals 12 residues. Trimming at V came to 6 bases and at J to 9 bases, leaving 6 bases not matched to a gene. CDR1 SGHAT and CDR2 FQNNGV come from the germline V gene. The CDR3 loop is CASRSTGGRQYF. The CDR3 DNA reads TGTGCCAGCAGATCGACAGGGGGACGGCAGTACTTC.

The DNA for the CDR3 is TGTGCCAGTAGTATAGCCAGCCAGGGTGACTATGGCTACACCTTC. Its translation is CASSIASQGDYGYTF. The chain is built from TRBV19 and TRBJ1-2, with D possibly matching TRBD1 (5 bases). The CDR3 length is 15 residues. V lost 1 base, J lost 3 bases, and 12 bases lay in between. CDR1 LNHDA and CDR2 SQIVND come from the germline V gene (reference sequence).

This clone was seen more than once but under ten times. V is TRBV6-5 and J is TRBJ2-7; TRBD2 agrees at 10 bases. CDR3 length equals 14 residues. Trimming cost V 6 bases and J 3 bases; bases outside gene matches: 5. Per germline, CDR1 MNHEY and CDR2 SVGAGI. The CDR3 protein is CASSYSGRIYEQYF. The CDR3 DNA sequence: TGTGCCAGCAGCTATAGCGGGAGGATCTACGAGCAGTACTTC.

The V gene is TRBV19, the J gene TRBJ1-5, with D possibly being TRBD1 (5 bases). Deletions cut 5 bases from V and 10 bases from J, with 18 bases between. The CDR3 consists of 14 residues. The V gene's germline CDR1 is LNHDA and CDR2 SQIVND (reference sequence). CDR3 sequence reads: CASSPTPGGGPQHF. The CDR3 nucleotides are TGTGCCAGTAGTCCCACCCCAGGCGGGGGTCCCCAGCATTTT.

The V gene is TRBV3-1 (or the pseudogene TRBV3-2), the J gene TRBJ2-1; tentatively, D is TRBD2 (6 bases). Germline V CDR1 and CDR2: LGHDT, YNNKEL (reference sequence). V lost 1 base and J 7 bases, leaving 14 bases between the germline ends. This CDR3 comprises 15 residues. The CDR3 reads CASSQVPSAWNEQFF. For the CDR3, the DNA is TGTGCCAGCAGCCAAGTCCCTAGCGCCTGGAATGAGCAGTTCTTC.

This chain uses TRBV4-2 with TRBJ2-5; 9 nucleotides align to TRBD1. Germline assignment: CDR1 LGHNA and CDR2 YNFKEQ. This CDR3 is 17 amino acids long. Trimming at V came to 1 base and at J to 5 bases, leaving 11 bases not matched to a gene. The CDR3 here is CASSQVTNRGLGETQYF. The CDR3 nucleotides are TGTGCCAGCAGCCAAGTTACCAACAGGGGGCTTGGGGAGACCCAGTACTTC.